Shown below are 2 T cell receptor beta chains from a single sample sequenced in a study of T cell changes during pregnancy in multiple sclerosis. Only in-frame clones appear in the TCRdb table, and some are missing; sequencing was by immunoSEQ multiplex PCR. The repertoire holds 75,000 to 95,000 clones, with approximately 92% as singletons. Sequenced material: peripheral blood, taken after pregnancy. These receptors all come from a female donor with multiple sclerosis, enrolled in a pregnancy study.

The chain couples TRBV9 to TRBJ2-5, with TRBD1 identical over 12 bases. The ends lost 0 bases at V and 4 bases at J; junction bases unmatched: 4. This CDR3 has 16 amino acids. The V gene's germline CDR1 is SGDLS and CDR2 YYNGEE. The CDR3 reads CASSVGDRGHLETQYF. The CDR3 region has the DNA TGTGCCAGCAGCGTAGGGGACAGGGGGCATCTAGAGACCCAGTACTTC.

The chain combines TRBV19 with TRBJ2-1; 9 bases fit TRBD1. This CDR3 is built from 14 residues. The germline V gene encodes CDR1 LNHDA and CDR2 SQIVND (reference sequence). J gave up 12 bases and V 4 bases, and 10 bases lay outside the gene matches. The CDR3 DNA reads as TGTGCCAGTAGTACGTCCCGGGACAGGGTTGGGCAGTTCTTC. This encodes CASSTSRDRVGQFF.